This passage covers 26 T cell receptor beta chains from one sample sequenced in a study of spatial heterogeneity in lung cancer. TCRdb fed the 5' RACE reads into MiXCR, producing one record per CDR3 protein. The sample holds about 27,000 distinct CDR3 sequences, 5.4% seen once. Time point reported: blood at routine non-recurrence follow-up after resection. The material sequenced was PBMCs, taken at follow-up. Source of these receptors: a female donor with early-stage non-small cell lung cancer.

This clonotype was counted many times. The gene calls are TRBV9 and TRBJ2-2; 7 bases fit TRBD1. Per germline, CDR1 SGDLS and CDR2 YYNGEE. The CDR3 is 15 amino acids. V lost 0 bases to trimming and J lost 4 bases; unmatched junction nucleotides: 3. CDR3 protein: CASSVETGITGELFF. The CDR3, as DNA: TGTGCCAGCAGCGTAGAGACAGGGATCACCGGGGAGCTGTTTTTT.

The chain uses TRBV12-3 or TRBV12-4 and TRBJ2-7; 10 bases match TRBD1. V lost 7 bases, J lost 7 bases, and 7 bases stayed unmatched. The CDR3 length is 13 residues. CDR3 sequence (DNA): TGTGCCAGCACGAGACAGGGGGCGAGAGAGCAGTACTTC. It encodes CASTRQGAREQYF.

This clonotype occurred many times. The V gene is TRBV7-3, the J gene TRBJ2-5; 8 positions match TRBD1. The germline gives CDR1 SGHTA, CDR2 FQGTGA. The CDR3 sequence is 15 residues long. With V trimmed by 5 bases and J by 4 bases, 9 bases remained unmatched. The CDR3 loop is CASSPTGQGGETQYF. The CDR3, as DNA: TGTGCCAGCAGCCCAACTGGACAGGGAGGAGAGACCCAGTACTTC.

This clonotype was counted many times. This sequence joins TRBV6-5 and TRBJ1-1; 8 nucleotides match TRBD1. The V gene end was trimmed by 4 bases and the J gene end by 1 base; junction bases not matched to a gene: 2. The length of the CDR3 is 14 residues. In germline, CDR1 is MNHEY, CDR2 SVGAGI. The CDR3 nucleotides read TGTGCCAGCAGTTTCGGGACAGGGAACACTGAAGCTTTCTTT. Translation gives CASSFGTGNTEAFF.

This clonotype was observed a few times. Here the CDR3 DNA reads TGTGCCAGCAGTTTTTGGCCGTACGAAGCTTTCTTT. Amino acids: CASSFWPYEAFF. The chain has TRBV12-3 or TRBV12-4 and TRBJ1-1, with D unclear. Trimming pared 3 bases from V and 8 bases from J, leaving 10 bases between. This CDR3 contains 12 residues.

This clonotype was recorded a few times. The chain carries TRBV4-2 and TRBJ1-1, with D possibly being TRBD1 (5 bases). Germline V CDR1 and CDR2: LGHNA, YNFKEQ. CDR3 length: 14 residues. The germline V and J ends were trimmed by 0 bases and 4 bases, with 9 bases remaining between them. CDR3 DNA sequence: TGTGCCAGCAGCCAAGATGGGGCGGGCACTGAAGCTTTCTTT. Protein sequence: CASSQDGAGTEAFF.

This clonotype has ten or more counts. The rearrangement joins TRBV10-3 to TRBJ2-3; 10 bases are shared with TRBD2. The CDR3 extends over 13 amino acids. CDR1 is ENHRY, CDR2 SYGVKD, per germline. Trimming removed 4 bases from V and 5 bases from J; junction bases left unmatched: 0. CDR3 nucleotide sequence: TGTGCCATCAGTGGACTAGCGGGAGATACGCAGTATTTT. This gives the protein CAISGLAGDTQYF.

This clonotype appeared many times. This rearrangement joins TRBV3-1 to TRBJ1-6, with D possibly TRBD1 on 5 matching bases. The germline CDR1 and CDR2 sequences are LGHDT and YNNKEL (reference sequence). Trimming pared 4 bases from V and 10 bases from J, leaving 11 bases between. This CDR3 comprises 13 residues. DNA of the CDR3: TGTGCCAGCAGCCTGAATGGGGACTCACCCCTCCACTTT. This encodes CASSLNGDSPLHF.

By its share, this clonotype is medium-sized. This rearrangement joins TRBV28 to TRBJ2-1; unclear D gene. Germline CDR1 MDHEN, CDR2 SYDVKM. CDR3 length equals 15 residues. V was trimmed by 3 bases and J by 5 bases, leaving 14 bases between them. The CDR3 DNA reads TGTGCCAGCAGTTTCCCCGGATTTCAGGACAATGAGCAGTTCTTC. It specifies CASSFPGFQDNEQFF.

This clonotype was observed a handful of times. The chain links TRBV2 to TRBJ1-6; tentative D call: TRBD1 (6 bases). V dropped 10 bases and J dropped 7 bases, with 14 bases sitting between them. Germline V lookup: CDR1 SNHLY, CDR2 FYNNEI. The CDR3 runs 13 residues. The CDR3 DNA reads as TGTGCCACCAACCGGGACACCAATTCACCCCTCCACTTT. Translated: CATNRDTNSPLHF.

By sample share, this clonotype is medium-sized. Written as DNA, the CDR3 is TGTGCCAGCAGTTACACTTCCACCGGGACGGACCTGAACACTGAAGCTTTCTTT. This encodes CASSYTSTGTDLNTEAFF. This chain joins TRBV6-2 or TRBV6-3 and TRBJ1-1, with TRBD1 as a possible D gene (5 bases). CDR3 length equals 18 residues. Germline lookup yields CDR1 MNHEY and CDR2 SVGEGT. The germline V and J ends were trimmed by 2 bases and 0 bases, with 19 bases remaining between them.

The rearrangement uses TRBV7-9 and TRBJ2-7; 9 nucleotides match TRBD1. The CDR3 is 14 residues long. The V gene's germline CDR1 is SEHNR and CDR2 FQNEAQ (reference sequence). Trimming removed 6 bases from V and 2 bases from J; junction bases left unmatched: 5. CDR3 amino acids: CASRPGQGTYEQYF. In nucleotides, the CDR3 is TGTGCCAGCAGGCCCGGACAGGGGACCTACGAGCAGTACTTC.

This clonotype was seen repeatedly, ten times or more. V is TRBV28 and J is TRBJ1-5, with D perhaps matching TRBD1 (5 bases). The germline gives CDR1 MDHEN, CDR2 SYDVKM. Trimming cost V 5 bases and J 2 bases, with 10 bases left between them. This CDR3 is built from 14 residues. The CDR3 region is CASSEVQGNQPQHF. In DNA, the CDR3 is TGTGCCAGCAGTGAAGTACAGGGCAATCAGCCCCAGCATTTT.

This clonotype was observed many times. The chain is built from TRBV12-2 and TRBJ2-4; TRBD2 is the table's D call, not checked against the DNA. TRBV12-2 represents a pseudogene. CDR3 length: 17 amino acids. CDR3 residues: CASRPSGKTGPKNIQYF. The CDR3 nucleotides read TGTGCAAGTCGCCCTAGCGGGAAGACAGGGCCCAAAAACATTCAGTACTTC.

This clonotype was counted at least ten times. V and J are TRBV4-3 and TRBJ2-1, with 9 bases matching TRBD2. Germline V CDR1 and CDR2: LGHNA, YSLEER. This CDR3 is 16 amino acids long. Trimming at V came to 0 bases and at J to 5 bases, leaving 5 bases not matched to a gene. CDR3 DNA: TGCGCCAGCAGCCAAGATCCTCAGCGGGGGGACAATGAGCAGTTCTTC. Protein sequence: CASSQDPQRGDNEQFF.

This clonotype was seen ten or more times. CDR3 loop: CASSMGEIYEQYF. CDR3 nucleotides: TGTGCCAGTAGTATGGGAGAGATCTACGAGCAGTACTTC. The chain couples TRBV19 to TRBJ2-7; a weak D match, TRBD2 (5 bases). CDR1 is LNHDA, CDR2 SQIVND, per germline (reference sequence). V was clipped by 3 bases and J by 3 bases, with 9 bases between them. The length of the CDR3 is 13 residues.

This clonotype counts as medium-sized. The CDR3 is CSVAGTGGSYEQYF. In DNA, the CDR3 is TGCAGCGTTGCCGGGACAGGGGGATCCTACGAGCAGTACTTC. The chain couples TRBV29-1 to TRBJ2-7; 11 bases are a match to TRBD1. The CDR3 runs to 14 residues. Trimming at V came to 4 bases and at J to 1 base, leaving 3 bases not matched to a gene. Germline V gives CDR1 SQVTM, CDR2 ANQGSEA.

This clonotype appeared many times. The chain is built from TRBV4-2 and TRBJ2-2, with TRBD2 identical over 11 bases. Germline assignment: CDR1 LGHNA and CDR2 YNFKEQ. The CDR3 is made up of 16 amino acids. V was pared by 3 bases and J by 5 bases, with 5 bases of the junction left unmatched. In DNA, the CDR3 is TGTGCCAGCAGCCATCTAGCGGGGGGAGGTACCGGGGAGCTGTTTTTT. This gives the protein CASSHLAGGGTGELFF.

V is TRBV12-3 or TRBV12-4 and J is TRBJ2-7, with TRBD1 matching over 7 bases. V trimming: 1 base; J trimming: 1 base; junction bases outside the gene matches: 7. The CDR3 consists of 16 residues. The CDR3 coding sequence is TGTGCCAGCAGTTTAGGACAGGGTAGGGGATCCTACGAGCAGTACTTC. Its translation is CASSLGQGRGSYEQYF.

This clonotype was counted many times. The chain has TRBV7-9 and TRBJ1-1; D possibly corresponds to TRBD1 (6 bases). Germline lookup yields CDR1 SEHNR and CDR2 FQNEAQ (reference sequence). The V end was cut by 1 base, the J end by 1 base, with 10 bases between. The CDR3 runs to 15 residues. For the CDR3, the DNA is TGTGCCAGCAGCTTAGATACAGGGTGGAACACTGAAGCTTTCTTT. Protein product: CASSLDTGWNTEAFF.

This clonotype was seen ten or more times. The gene calls are TRBV28 and TRBJ2-2, with D tentatively TRBD1 (5 bases). The length of the CDR3 is 15 residues. V was clipped by 3 bases and J by 5 bases, with 13 bases between them. Looked up from germline, CDR1 is MDHEN and CDR2 is SYDVKM. The CDR3 spells CASSFLIGVTGELFF. The CDR3 nucleotides are TGTGCCAGCAGTTTCTTGATAGGGGTAACCGGGGAGCTGTTTTTT.

CDR3 sequence (DNA): TGCAGTGCTACCCGGAGGGACAGGGGGCTCAATGAGCAGTTCTTC. Translated, it gives CSATRRDRGLNEQFF. The chain recombines TRBV20-1 with TRBJ2-1; 12 nucleotides match TRBD1. The CDR3 covers 15 residues. Germline V gene data show CDR1 as DFQATT and CDR2 as SNEGSKA (reference sequence). Trimming removed 4 bases from V and 6 bases from J; junction bases left unmatched: 7.

This clonotype was counted between two and nine times. Possible read error: a much larger clone is one base away. This chain links TRBV28 with TRBJ2-1; D is possibly TRBD2 (5 bases). Germline V gene sequence: CDR1 MDHEN, CDR2 SYDVKM. This CDR3 region has 11 residues. The CDR3 nucleotides read TGTACCAGCAGTTTTAGCGATGAGCAGTTCTTC. Translated, it gives CTSSFSDEQFF.

In this sample, this clonotype turned up many times. V gene TRBV20-1 combines with J gene TRBJ2-7, with no clear D. The ends were cut back, 5 bases at V and 1 base at J, with 12 bases in the middle. The length of the CDR3 is 13 residues. Germline V gene data show CDR1 as DFQATT and CDR2 as SNEGSKA (reference sequence). The CDR3 is CSALDGGSYEQYF. The CDR3 DNA follows: TGCAGTGCTCTAGACGGCGGTTCCTACGAGCAGTACTTC.

This clonotype was recorded at least ten times. The J gene is TRBJ1-3, the V gene TRBV16; D remains unclear. Germline CDR1 KGHSY, CDR2 FQNENV. Trimming stripped 3 bases from V and 2 bases from J, with 5 bases between. This CDR3 has 13 amino acids. CDR3: CASSQGAGNTIYF. For the CDR3, the DNA is TGTGCCAGCAGCCAGGGAGCTGGAAACACCATATATTTT.

This rearrangement joins TRBV7-8 to TRBJ2-1; the match to TRBD2 covers 9 bases. V lost 7 bases to trimming and J lost 9 bases; unmatched junction nucleotides: 13. CDR1 is SGHVS and CDR2 is FQNEAQ in the germline V gene. This CDR3 comprises 15 residues. The DNA for the CDR3 is TGTGCCAGCAACACCCGGGGCGGGAGGGGCAGTGAGCAGTTCTTC. Protein: CASNTRGGRGSEQFF.